The 31 T cell receptor beta chains listed next were all sequenced from one sample in a study of T-cell reconstitution after alpha-beta-depleted transplantation in children. Preparation of the TCRbeta library involved a method that used unique molecular identifiers. TCRdb itself ran the PCR reads through MiXCR, one entry per CDR3 protein. This sample carries about a million distinct CDR3 sequences, roughly 29% of them seen once, and the ten largest clones take around 30%. The material sequenced was PBMCs, mostly from graft donor cells, taken 360 days after TCRalphabeta/CD19-depleted stem cell transplant. These TCRs come from a boy under two years old who had a stem cell transplant for SCID, so the T cells may come from the graft donor.

There are a few counts of this clonotype. The chain is built from TRBV7-2 and TRBJ2-5, with TRBD2 matching 8 bases. CDR3 length: 15 residues. Trimming at V came to 4 bases and at J to 7 bases, leaving 11 bases not matched to a gene. Germline V gene data show CDR1 as SGHTA and CDR2 as FQGNSA. The CDR3 nucleotides are TGTGCCAGCAGCTACACGGGGGGGATGGCGGGGACCCAGTACTTC. The encoded protein is CASSYTGGMAGTQYF.

This clonotype was counted ten times or more. The V call is TRBV7-9, the J call TRBJ1-6; D perhaps matches TRBD1 (5 bases). The V gene's germline CDR1 is SEHNR and CDR2 FQNEAQ (reference sequence). Trimming cost V 2 bases and J 9 bases, with 14 bases left between them. The CDR3 is 15 residues long. CDR3 bases: TGTGCCAGCAGCTTACAGGGTAGCTTGGGTTCACCCCTCCACTTT. This encodes CASSLQGSLGSPLHF.

The chain has TRBV20-1 and TRBJ2-1, with D unresolved. Germline V gives CDR1 DFQATT, CDR2 SNEGSKA (reference sequence). This CDR3 contains 13 residues. Trimming cost V 4 bases and J 3 bases, with 10 bases left between them. CDR3 nucleotides: TGCAGTGCTACCCGACCAGACTACAATGAGCAGTTCTTC. It yields the protein CSATRPDYNEQFF.

This clonotype has more than one count but fewer than ten. The chain links TRBV5-1 to TRBJ1-2; D unclear. Germline lookup yields CDR1 SGHRS and CDR2 YFSETQ. This CDR3 is built from 16 residues. Between the trimmed V and J ends, which lost 4 bases and 2 bases, there was a span of 18 bases. CDR3 DNA: TGCGCCAGCAGCCCTGGGTTCGGGGTGGAGAACTATGGCTACACCTTC. It is translated as CASSPGFGVENYGYTF.

The genes are TRBV6-1 and TRBJ2-2; 12 bases are shared with TRBD1. Germline assignment: CDR1 MNHNS and CDR2 SASEGT. This CDR3 comprises 16 residues. The trim removed 6 bases at V and 6 bases at J, leaving 8 bases unmatched. DNA of the CDR3: TGTGCCAGCAGCCGGGACAGGGGGCGAAAGTCCGGGGAGCTGTTTTTT. This translates into CASSRDRGRKSGELFF.

This chain uses TRBV5-1 with TRBJ2-4, with 10 bases fitting TRBD1. CDR3 length: 14 amino acids. J lost 8 bases, V lost 0 bases, and 2 bases had no gene match. CDR1 and CDR2 from the germline V gene are SGHRS and YFSETQ. CDR3 DNA: TGCGCCAGCAGCTTGGGGACAGGGGGAGACATTCAGTACTTC. This encodes CASSLGTGGDIQYF. The full variable domain, with the rest looked up from reference TRBV5-1 and TRBJ2-4, is KAGVTQTPRYLIKTRGQQVTLSCSPISGHRSVSWYQQTPGQGLQFLFEYFSETQRNKGNFPGRFSGRQFSNSRSEMNVSTLELGDSALYLCASSLGTGGDIQYFGAGTRLSVL.

A few counts support this clonotype. The chain employs TRBV7-9 and TRBJ2-4, with D tentatively TRBD1 (5 bases). The CDR3 consists of 16 residues. Germline CDR1 reads SEHNR; CDR2 reads FQNEAQ (reference sequence). The V end was cut by 1 base, the J end by 1 base, with 11 bases between. The DNA for the CDR3 is TGTGCCAGCAGCTTAGTTAGGGGCCTGGCCAAAAACATTCAGTACTTC. Translation: CASSLVRGLAKNIQYF.

The rearrangement links TRBV12-3 or TRBV12-4 to TRBJ2-1; no definite D call. The CDR3 loop spans 13 amino acids. V was shortened by 6 bases and J by 6 bases, with 12 bases between the two germline ends. The DNA of the CDR3 is TGTGCCAGCAGCCGGGTCCCCATCAATGAGCAGTTCTTC. Translating it yields CASSRVPINEQFF.

This clonotype was detected a few times. This chain uses TRBV27 with TRBJ1-2; TRBD1 is a possible D gene (6 bases). The V end was cut by 5 bases, the J end by 4 bases, with 14 bases between. The CDR3 has 14 amino acids. The germline V gene encodes CDR1 MNHEY and CDR2 SMNVEV (reference sequence). The CDR3 nucleotides are TGTGCCAGCAGTGGGTGGGGGGCTAGCTATGGCTACACCTTC. Protein sequence: CASSGWGASYGYTF.

This clonotype was counted at least ten times. The rearrangement joins TRBV2 to TRBJ2-3; D possibly uses TRBD1 or TRBD2 (6 bases each). Germline V lookup: CDR1 SNHLY, CDR2 FYNNEI. CDR3 size: 17 residues. V was clipped by 6 bases and J by 3 bases, with 22 bases between them. CDR3 sequence reads: CASRDYTGSGYTDTQYF. The CDR3 region has the DNA TGTGCCAGCAGGGACTACACAGGGAGCGGCTATACAGATACGCAGTATTTT.

This clonotype appeared a few times. J is TRBJ2-7 and V is TRBV20-1, with 7 bases lining up with TRBD2. The CDR3 has 14 residues. Losses at the gene ends were 0 bases for V and 2 bases for J; bases not matched to a gene: 4. Looked up from germline, CDR1 is DFQATT and CDR2 is SNEGSKA (reference sequence). The CDR3 nucleotides read TGCAGTGCTAGAGACAGCGGGGAGCCCTACGAGCAGTACTTC. Translation gives CSARDSGEPYEQYF.

The chain links TRBV13 to TRBJ2-1, with D perhaps being TRBD1 or TRBD2 (6 bases each). Trimming pared 3 bases from V and 4 bases from J, leaving 19 bases between. The CDR3 runs 17 residues. Germline-derived CDR1 and CDR2 are PRHDT and FYEKMQ (reference sequence). The chain's CDR3 is CASSFSWVGGFYNEQFF. The CDR3 nucleotides are TGTGCCAGCAGCTTCTCCTGGGTCGGGGGCTTTTACAATGAGCAGTTCTTC.

This chain joins TRBV5-1 and TRBJ2-3; possible D gene TRBD2, 5 bases. CDR1 SGHRS and CDR2 YFSETQ come from the germline V gene. V gave up 0 bases and J gave up 0 bases, with 11 bases separating them. This CDR3 is 16 amino acids long. As DNA, the CDR3 is TGCGCCAGCAGCTTGGACGAGAGGACTAGCACAGATACGCAGTATTTT. Protein product: CASSLDERTSTDTQYF.

The chain uses TRBV20-1 and TRBJ2-3; D is unresolved. CDR3 length: 14 residues. The germline V and J ends were trimmed by 1 base and 6 bases, with 14 bases remaining between them. Germline CDR1 is DFQATT and CDR2 is SNEGSKA (reference sequence). The CDR3 coding sequence is TGCAGTGCTAGAGTCGGCTACGTTCGGGATACGCAGTATTTT. Encoded protein: CSARVGYVRDTQYF.

This clonotype has only a few counts. This chain connects TRBV5-1 to TRBJ2-1, with 7 bases that match TRBD1. CDR1 SGHRS and CDR2 YFSETQ come from the germline V gene. The trim removed 0 bases at V and 6 bases at J, leaving 3 bases unmatched. This CDR3 has 14 residues. CDR3 DNA sequence: TGCGCCAGCAGCTTGGAGGGGGCCCTCAATGAGCAGTTCTTC. It is translated as CASSLEGALNEQFF.

In its sample, this clonotype was seen a few times. The chain has TRBV5-1 and TRBJ1-2, with TRBD1 matching over 7 bases. The V gene's germline CDR1 is SGHRS and CDR2 YFSETQ. The CDR3 spans 14 residues. Trimming removed 3 bases from V and 8 bases from J; junction bases left unmatched: 10. The CDR3 loop is CASSSTGNGFGYTF. DNA of the CDR3: TGCGCCAGCAGCTCGACAGGGAATGGCTTCGGCTACACCTTC.

This chain joins TRBV20-1 and TRBJ2-3, with D unresolved. Germline V CDR1 and CDR2: DFQATT, SNEGSKA (reference sequence). Trimming removed 5 bases at V and 2 bases at J, with 11 bases between. This CDR3 has 13 amino acids. CDR3 sequence: CSAHQTPTDTQYF. The CDR3 DNA sequence: TGCAGTGCTCATCAGACTCCCACAGATACGCAGTATTTT.

The V gene is TRBV4-2, the J gene TRBJ2-2, with 12 bases lining up with TRBD2. The V gene's germline CDR1 is LGHNA and CDR2 YNFKEQ. V dropped 3 bases and J dropped 0; count of bases not matched to a gene: 5. This CDR3 is built from 18 residues. The CDR3 loop reads CASSQKLAGGTNTGELFF. The CDR3 bases are TGTGCCAGCAGCCAGAAGCTAGCGGGGGGGACGAACACCGGGGAGCTGTTTTTT.

The chain couples TRBV7-8 to TRBJ1-2; D unclear. CDR1 is SGHVS, CDR2 FQNEAQ, per germline. The V gene lost 5 bases and the J gene lost 4 bases, with 14 bases spanning the gap. The CDR3 is 14 residues long. The CDR3 DNA sequence: TGTGCCAGCAGCCCCCTGGGAAGAAGCTATGGCTACACCTTC. This sequence encodes CASSPLGRSYGYTF.

The chain has TRBV7-6 and TRBJ1-1, with D unresolved. CDR3 length: 16 amino acids. CDR1 is SGHVS and CDR2 is FNYEAQ in the germline V gene. V lost 5 bases and J lost 2, with 18 bases in between. In nucleotides, the CDR3 is TGTGCCAGCAGCCTAGTGGTCGGGGAACTTAACACTGAAGCTTTCTTT. Amino acids: CASSLVVGELNTEAFF.

This clonotype was detected only a few times. The chain recombines TRBV7-8 with TRBJ1-1; D ambiguous. V was trimmed by 2 bases and J by 1 base, leaving 17 bases between them. This CDR3 is built from 17 residues. From germline, CDR1 is SGHVS and CDR2 FQNEAQ. The CDR3 DNA follows: TGTGCCAGCAGCTTATGGTATAAAGGTCCCCCGAACACTGAAGCTTTCTTT. This encodes CASSLWYKGPPNTEAFF.

This clonotype was counted a few times. V gene TRBV6-2 or TRBV6-3 combines with J gene TRBJ2-1, with 11 bases that match TRBD2. The V gene end was trimmed by 8 bases and the J gene end by 8 bases; junction bases not matched to a gene: 8. The V gene's germline CDR1 is MNHEY and CDR2 SVGEGT. The CDR3 length is 14 residues. CDR3 protein: CASGIAGGPHEQFF. The CDR3 coding sequence is TGTGCCAGCGGTATAGCGGGGGGGCCACATGAGCAGTTCTTC.

In this sample, this clonotype turned up a few times. The rearrangement links TRBV5-6 to TRBJ2-6, with D uncertain. Trimming cost V 2 bases and J 1 base, with 16 bases left between them. This CDR3 is built from 18 residues. CDR1 is SGHDT and CDR2 is YYEEEE in the germline V gene. As DNA, the CDR3 is TGTGCCAGCAGCTTTTTCGGGCATACCTTTTCTGGGGCCAACGTCCTGACTTTC. This translates into CASSFFGHTFSGANVLTF.

J is TRBJ1-1 and V is TRBV4-2; D unclear. Germline CDR1 reads LGHNA; CDR2 reads YNFKEQ. V was pared by 0 bases and J by 11 bases, with 4 bases between. The CDR3 totals 10 residues. The DNA of the CDR3 is TGTGCCAGCAGCCAAGAAGGTGCTTTCTTT. It specifies CASSQEGAFF.

V and J are TRBV19 and TRBJ2-1; 9 bases match TRBD2. Per germline, CDR1 LNHDA and CDR2 SQIVND (reference sequence). V gave up 3 bases and J gave up 10 bases; unmatched junction bases: 7. The CDR3 is 14 amino acids. The chain's CDR3 is CASSISSGVYEQFF. The CDR3 nucleotides read TGTGCCAGTAGTATCTCTAGCGGGGTGTACGAGCAGTTCTTC.

The rearrangement links TRBV12-3 or TRBV12-4 to TRBJ2-1; D remains unclear. The CDR3 has 11 residues. Trimming removed 6 bases from V and 10 bases from J, with 10 bases in between. CDR3 nucleotides: TGTGCCAGCAGCCTGGTAATGGAGCAGTTCTTC. It codes for CASSLVMEQFF.

The chain couples TRBV12-5 to TRBJ2-5, with D tentatively TRBD2 (6 bases). This CDR3 is 15 amino acids long. With 7 bases removed from V and 4 bases from J, the gap between germline ends came to 19 bases. The V gene's germline CDR1 is LGHNT and CDR2 FRNRAP. The CDR3 protein is CASVDGASVVETQYF. In nucleotides, the CDR3 is TGTGCTAGTGTCGACGGGGCTAGCGTTGTAGAGACCCAGTACTTC. Looking up the rest from reference TRBV12-5 and TRBJ2-5 gives the full variable domain: DARVTQTPRHKVTEMGQEVTMRCQPILGHNTVFWYRQTMMQGLELLAYFRNRAPLDDSGMPKDRFSAEMPDATLATLKIQPSEPRDSAVYFCASVDGASVVETQYFGPGTRLLVL.

Here the CDR3 DNA reads TGTGCCAGCAGTGAAGCGGGGACAGCCTACAATGAGCAGTTCTTC. This gives the protein CASSEAGTAYNEQFF. The rearrangement links TRBV2 to TRBJ2-1; 7 bases are shared with TRBD1. This CDR3 comprises 15 residues. The germline CDR1 and CDR2 sequences are SNHLY and FYNNEI. V shed 0 bases and J 2 bases; nucleotides not matched to a gene: 1.

This clonotype has more than one count but fewer than ten. V gene TRBV29-1 combines with J gene TRBJ1-1, with 7 bases identical to TRBD1. The CDR3 consists of 14 residues. V lost 1 base, J lost 6 bases, and 8 bases stayed unmatched. Germline CDR1 is SQVTM and CDR2 is ANQGSEA. The CDR3 region is CSVEVWGQNSEAFF. The CDR3 DNA follows: TGCAGCGTTGAAGTATGGGGACAGAATTCTGAAGCTTTCTTT. Variable domain in full (rest from reference TRBV29-1 and TRBJ1-1): SAVISQKPSRDICQRGTSLTIQCQVDSQVTMMFWYRQQPGQSLTLIATANQGSEATYESGFVIDKFPISRPNLTFSTLTVSNMSPEDSSIYLCSVEVWGQNSEAFFGQGTRLTVV.

The chain uses TRBV19 and TRBJ2-3, with D maybe TRBD2 (5 bases). Per the germline V gene, CDR1 is LNHDA and CDR2 is SQIVND (reference sequence). The germline V and J ends were trimmed by 3 bases and 2 bases, with 12 bases remaining between them. The CDR3 consists of 15 residues. For the CDR3, the DNA is TGTGCCAGTAGTATGAACCGGGAAATCACAGATACGCAGTATTTT. Protein product: CASSMNREITDTQYF.

This clonotype has a handful of counts. The rearrangement uses TRBV12-3 or TRBV12-4 and TRBJ2-1; 7 bases line up with TRBD1. This CDR3 region has 16 residues. Trimming removed 5 bases from V and 6 bases from J; junction bases left unmatched: 13. The CDR3 DNA reads TGTGCCAGCAGTCCCCTCAGCAGGGGGTCGGGCAATGAGCAGTTCTTC. Protein sequence: CASSPLSRGSGNEQFF.